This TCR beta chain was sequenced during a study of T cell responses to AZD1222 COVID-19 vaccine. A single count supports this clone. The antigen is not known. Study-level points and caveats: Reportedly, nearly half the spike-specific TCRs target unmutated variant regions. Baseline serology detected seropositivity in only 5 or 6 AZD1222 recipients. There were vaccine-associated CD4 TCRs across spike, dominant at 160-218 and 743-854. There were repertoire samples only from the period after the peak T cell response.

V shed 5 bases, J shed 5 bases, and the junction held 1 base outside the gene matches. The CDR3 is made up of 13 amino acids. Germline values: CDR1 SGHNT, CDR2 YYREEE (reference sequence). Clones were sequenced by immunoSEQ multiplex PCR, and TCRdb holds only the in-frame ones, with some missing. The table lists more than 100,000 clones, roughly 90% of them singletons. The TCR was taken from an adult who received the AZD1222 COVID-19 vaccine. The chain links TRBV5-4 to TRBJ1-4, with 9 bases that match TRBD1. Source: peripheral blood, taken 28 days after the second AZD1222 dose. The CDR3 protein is CASRGQGNEKLFF. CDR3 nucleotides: TGTGCCAGCAGGGGACAGGGAAATGAAAAACTGTTTTTT.